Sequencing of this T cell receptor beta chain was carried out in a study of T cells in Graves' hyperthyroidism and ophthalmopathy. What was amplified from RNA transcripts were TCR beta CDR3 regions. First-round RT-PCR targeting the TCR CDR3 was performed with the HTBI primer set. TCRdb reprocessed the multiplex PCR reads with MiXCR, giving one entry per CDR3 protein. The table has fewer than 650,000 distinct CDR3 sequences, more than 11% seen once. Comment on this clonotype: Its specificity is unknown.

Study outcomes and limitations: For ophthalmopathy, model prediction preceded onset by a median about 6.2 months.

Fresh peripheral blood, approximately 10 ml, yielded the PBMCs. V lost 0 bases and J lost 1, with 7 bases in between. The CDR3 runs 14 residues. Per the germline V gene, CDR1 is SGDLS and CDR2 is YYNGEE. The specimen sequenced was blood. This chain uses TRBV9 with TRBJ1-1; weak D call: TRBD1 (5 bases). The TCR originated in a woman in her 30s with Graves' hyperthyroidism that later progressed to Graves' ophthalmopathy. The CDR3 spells CASSVDGANTEAFF. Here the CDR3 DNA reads TGTGCCAGCAGCGTAGACGGGGCGAACACTGAAGCTTTCTTT.